The source of this TCR beta chain is a study of regulatory T cells in long-lasting Graves disease (dated by TCRdb to the early 2020s). Regarding the research as a whole: Persistent Graves' disease was defined as antithyroid drug treatment for over 5 years with persistently positive TSH receptor autoantibodies. Patients with persistent Graves' disease were compared with patients with newly diagnosed Graves' disease using TCR sequencing and RNA sequencing of peripheral blood. The study took place in China and was registered as a clinical trial. TCR sequencing covered around 13 persistent and around 20 newly diagnosed Graves' disease patients, around 33 samples in total. On average, persistent Graves' disease patients in the clinical cohort had been on antithyroid drugs for approximately ten years. Broader findings and caveats from the paper: Compared with newly diagnosed patients, patients with persistent Graves' disease had lower TCR Shannon entropy and fewer highly expanded clones, which suggests clonal expansion. Because the primary lesion, thyroid tissue, could not be accessed, the study looked at peripheral blood alone. Persistent patients shared more public clonotypes among themselves (fewer than 3,000) than newly diagnosed patients did (over 900). Sequencing and analysis were limited to the TCR beta chain. The authors noted that the small sample size was a limitation that may lower accuracy. Preferential use of TRBV28, TRBJ1-2 and TRBJ2-5 was observed in persistent disease, whereas TRBV20-1 and TRBJ2-1 were favored in newly diagnosed disease.

Libraries were prepared through multiplex PCR. Reads for this sample came from an Illumina HiSeq 4000. CDR3 regions were amplified by Arm-PCR with iRepertoire HTBI primers to construct TCR beta libraries. Gel purification was performed on PCR products prior to sequencing. In the source study's methods: Across samples, 60 to 70 TRBV and 14 TRBJ segments were identified and used for gene usage analysis of CDR3 amino acid clonotypes. COPE and FqMerger were used to merge filtered high-quality paired reads into contigs. BLAST was used to align contigs to the IMGT TRBV, TRBD and TRBJ reference genes, and CDR3 was defined following IMGT. Clonotypes above 0.1% frequency were classified as highly expanded clones. Shannon entropy served as the measure of repertoire diversity, while the Gini coefficient captured V-J evenness. Public clonotypes were defined as clonotypes shared by more than one individual. TCRdb took the public reads, trimmed them with fastp at Q25, ran MiXCR for clone calling and kept in-frame beta chains. CDR3 protein duplicates are merged, each entry listing the most common genes and DNA. It is TCRdb's table, rather than the study itself, that gives the V and J calls and clone size. This sample has approximately 400,000 distinct CDR3 sequences in its table, and about a quarter of those were observed once. The top ten clones comprise approximately 25% of the sample.

The time point label of this sample denotes: persistent/refractory GD, antithyroid drugs over 5 years with positive TRAb. For both TCR sequencing and RNA sequencing, RNA was extracted from PBMCs using TRIzol. The diagnosis of Graves' disease followed American Thyroid Association guidelines. Recruitment of patients was carried out at an endocrinology department in Xi'an, China. Each patient gave approximately 9 milliliters of peripheral blood, collected in an EDTA anticoagulant tube. Ficoll Paque Plus density gradient separation was used to isolate PBMCs, and no further T cell sorting was performed. An Agilent 2100 Bioanalyzer and agarose gel were used to assess RNA quality, and a NanoDrop 2000 was used to measure RNA concentration. From the cysteine through the phenylalanine, the CDR3 covers 18 amino acids. Only CDR3 DNA is held: 54 bases, read in frame from base 1. V is clipped by 3 bases and J by 3 bases, and the sequence between their germline boundaries is 22 bases long. Reading the germline V gene (reference sequence) gives CDR1 SGHKS and CDR2 YYEKEE.

This clonotype was seen only a few times. The antigen it binds to is not known. No much larger clone exists at a distance of one base, and base qualities are not known. The sample was peripheral blood mononuclear cells (PBMCs), taken when the disease was refractory, from a patient treated with antithyroid drugs. The chain links TRBV5-5 with TRBJ2-4; matching of 5 bases hints at TRBD2 as the D gene. This clonotype was obtained from a female donor with Graves disease. This receptor carries the CDR3 CASSYITSGSVGKNIQYF. The nucleotides read TGTGCCAGCAGCTACATTACCTCGGGGTCCGTAGGCAAAAACATTCAGTACTTC.